This T cell receptor (beta chain) was captured by sequencing in a study of T cell responses to AZD1222 COVID-19 vaccine. Here immunoSEQ multiplex PCR was the method, and the copy in TCRdb shows in-frame clones only, minus some. The table records about 72,000 clones, roughly 85% of them present only once. Trimming pared 8 bases from V and 1 base from J, leaving 16 bases between. The CDR3 is 15 amino acids. Germline loops: CDR1 SGHRS, CDR2 YFSETQ. The sample was peripheral blood, taken on day 0 of AZD1222 vaccination. The chain joins TRBV5-1 to TRBJ2-1; D possibly corresponds to TRBD1 (6 bases). The sequence derives from an adult in good health. As DNA, the CDR3 is TGCGCCAGGCTACCCCCGGGACATTCCTACAATGAGCAGTTCTTC. Protein: CARLPPGHSYNEQFF.